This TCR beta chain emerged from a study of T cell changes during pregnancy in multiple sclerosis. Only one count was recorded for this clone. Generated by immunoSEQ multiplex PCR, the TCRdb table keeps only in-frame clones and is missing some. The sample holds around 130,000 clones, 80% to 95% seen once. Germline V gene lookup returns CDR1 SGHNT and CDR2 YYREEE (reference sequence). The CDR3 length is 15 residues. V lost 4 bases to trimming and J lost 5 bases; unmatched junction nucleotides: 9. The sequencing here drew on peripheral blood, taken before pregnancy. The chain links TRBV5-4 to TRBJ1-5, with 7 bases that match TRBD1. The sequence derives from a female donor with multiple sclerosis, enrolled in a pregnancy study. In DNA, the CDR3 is TGTGCCAGCAGCCTTGCCCCAACAGGGGATCAGCCCCAGCATTTT. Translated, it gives CASSLAPTGDQPQHF.